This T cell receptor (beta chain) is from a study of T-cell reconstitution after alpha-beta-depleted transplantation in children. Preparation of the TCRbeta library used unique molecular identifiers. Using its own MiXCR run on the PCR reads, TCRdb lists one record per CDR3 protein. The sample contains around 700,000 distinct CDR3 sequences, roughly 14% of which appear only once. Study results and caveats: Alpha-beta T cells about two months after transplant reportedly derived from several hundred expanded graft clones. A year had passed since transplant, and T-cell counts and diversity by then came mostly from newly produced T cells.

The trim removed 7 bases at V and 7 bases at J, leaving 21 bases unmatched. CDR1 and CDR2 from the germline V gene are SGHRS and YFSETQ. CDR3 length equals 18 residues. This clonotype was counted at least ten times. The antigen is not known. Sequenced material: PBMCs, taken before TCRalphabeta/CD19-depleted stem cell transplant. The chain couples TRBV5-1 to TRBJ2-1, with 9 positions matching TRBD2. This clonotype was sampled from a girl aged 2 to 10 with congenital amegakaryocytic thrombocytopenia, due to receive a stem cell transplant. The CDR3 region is CASARNRIGGGRDNEQFF. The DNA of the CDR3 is TGCGCCAGCGCGCGTAACAGGATAGGGGGCGGGAGGGATAATGAGCAGTTCTTC. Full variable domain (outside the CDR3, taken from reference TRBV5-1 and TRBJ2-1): KAGVTQTPRYLIKTRGQQVTLSCSPISGHRSVSWYQQTPGQGLQFLFEYFSETQRNKGNFPGRFSGRQFSNSRSEMNVSTLELGDSALYLCASARNRIGGGRDNEQFFGPGTRLTVL.